This entry features one T cell receptor (beta chain) sequence. As originally analysed: Estimation of nucleated cell counts was performed using reference gene primer amplification. Generated by immunoSEQ multiplex PCR, the TCRdb table keeps only in-frame clones and is missing some. V, J and clone size were drawn from that table, and D and trimming were deduced from the DNA. The sample yields about 300,000 clones, around 84% seen once. This entry belongs to a study of blood T cell repertoires in COVID-19. Overall study: The United States, Italy and Spain provided the acute and convalescent COVID-19 samples. The analysed material was cDNA or gDNA that came from T cells, B-cell-depleted T cells, or PBMCs.

Per germline, CDR1 LGHNA and CDR2 YNFKEQ. Trimming removed 4 bases at V and 1 base at J, with 14 bases between. This CDR3 is 15 amino acids long. The J gene is TRBJ2-7, the V gene TRBV4-2; possible D gene TRBD1, 5 bases. Sequenced sample: peripheral blood. This receptor was taken from a man aged 70-80 years with acute or convalescent COVID-19. CDR3 nucleotides: TGTGCCAGCAGCCTACAGGAGTCAGCATCCTACGAGCAGTACTTC. Amino acids: CASSLQESASYEQYF.